This TCR beta chain was identified in a study of a mutant IDH1 vaccine in newly diagnosed glioma. Overall study: Vaccines began 4-6 weeks after radiotherapy alone, or with temozolomide cycles.

To note about this clone: Its specificity is unknown.

Time point described: week 35, safety follow-up. Mutant IDH1 20-mer peptide, at 300 ug, made up each vaccine dose, with topical imiquimod. Trimming cost V 6 bases and J 0 bases, with 11 bases left between them. From germline, CDR1 is SGDLS and CDR2 YYNGEE. CDR3 length equals 14 residues. The repertoire was sequenced with immunoSEQ multiplex PCR; TCRdb's copy has only in-frame clones and lacks some. The profile shows about 30,000 clones, around 84% of them singletons. V is TRBV9 and J is TRBJ2-3; D possibly corresponds to TRBD1 (6 bases). The sample consisted of PBMCs, taken from a glioma patient whose treatment included an IDH1 peptide vaccine. The TCR sequence derives from a young man with glioma. CDR3: CASNTGFSTDTQYF. The CDR3 region has the DNA TGTGCCAGCAACACAGGGTTCAGCACAGATACGCAGTATTTT.